The 27 T cell receptor beta chains below were found in one sample sequenced in a study of T cell repertoires in cytomegalovirus infection. TCRdb analysed the reads with MiXCR anew, one entry per CDR3 protein. Among fewer than 700,000 distinct CDR3 sequences listed, approximately 24% were seen once. The sequenced material came from CD8+ T cells from PBMCs. The source is a human donor in good health (CMV status not recorded). Some clones in this sample may be carry-over from other donors' samples.

This chain connects TRBV10-3 to TRBJ2-5, with TRBD1 identical over 9 bases. CDR1 is ENHRY and CDR2 is SYGVKD in the germline V gene. The CDR3 has 15 amino acids. The V gene end was trimmed by 3 bases and the J gene end by 4 bases; junction bases not matched to a gene: 6. The DNA of the CDR3 is TGTGCCATCAGTGACTCGGACAGGGGAGGAGAGACCCAGTACTTC. Its translation is CAISDSDRGGETQYF.

This clonotype showed up many times. This chain connects TRBV6-5 to TRBJ2-1; possibly TRBD2 for D (6 bases). The CDR3 runs to 15 residues. V lost 0 bases to trimming and J lost 3 bases, with 9 bases between them. Germline CDR1 reads MNHEY; CDR2 reads SVGAGI. In DNA, the CDR3 is TGTGCCAGCAGTTACTCTGGGACTTTCTACAATGAGCAGTTCTTC. It translates to CASSYSGTFYNEQFF.

The rearrangement joins TRBV7-3 to TRBJ2-3; TRBD1 is a possible D gene (5 bases). Germline loops: CDR1 SGHTA, CDR2 FQGTGA. Between the trimmed V and J ends, which lost 4 bases and 2 bases, there was a span of 19 bases. The CDR3 is 17 amino acids. In DNA form, the CDR3 reads TGTGCCAGCAGCTCTCTGACAGTCCTCACGACCACAGATACGCAGTATTTT. This gives the protein CASSSLTVLTTTDTQYF.

The chain uses TRBV6-6 and TRBJ2-1; 9 bases agree with TRBD1. Losses at the gene ends were 6 bases for V and 6 bases for J; bases not matched to a gene: 9. CDR3 length: 15 residues. Germline V gene lookup returns CDR1 MNHNY and CDR2 SVGAGI (reference sequence). The CDR3 loop reads CASSERTGASNEQFF. The CDR3, as DNA: TGTGCCAGCAGCGAGAGGACAGGGGCGAGCAATGAGCAGTTCTTC.

The gene calls are TRBV7-9 and TRBJ2-5; D tentatively fits TRBD1 or TRBD2 (5 bases each). Germline V gene sequence: CDR1 SEHNR, CDR2 FQNEAQ (reference sequence). The length of the CDR3 is 14 residues. Between the trimmed V and J ends, which lost 4 bases and 0 bases, there was a span of 9 bases. The DNA of the CDR3 is TGTGCCAGCAGCTACCGGGGCAACCAAGAGACCCAGTACTTC. It specifies CASSYRGNQETQYF. Drawing the rest from reference TRBV7-9 and TRBJ2-5, the complete variable domain is DTGVSQNPRHKITKRGQNVTFRCDPISEHNRLYWYRQTLGQGPEFLTYFQNEAQLEKSRLLSDRFSAERPKGSFSTLEIQRTEQGDSAMYLCASSYRGNQETQYFGPGTRLLVL.

The chain uses TRBV20-1 and TRBJ2-7, with 9 bases that match TRBD1. Germline assignment: CDR1 DFQATT and CDR2 SNEGSKA (reference sequence). V lost 4 bases, J lost 4 bases, and 14 bases stayed unmatched. This CDR3 is 16 amino acids long. The CDR3 is CSANVLGQGGSYEQYV. The CDR3 DNA sequence: TGCAGTGCTAATGTCCTGGGACAGGGAGGAAGTTACGAGCAGTACGTC.

This clonotype was recorded at least ten times. This chain links TRBV7-2 with TRBJ2-3; 7 bases agree with TRBD2. Germline assignment: CDR1 SGHTA and CDR2 FQGNSA. The trim removed 4 bases at V and 5 bases at J, leaving 0 bases unmatched. CDR3 length: 12 amino acids. The chain's CDR3 is CASSSSGDTQYF. DNA of the CDR3: TGTGCCAGCAGCTCTAGCGGAGATACGCAGTATTTT.

The chain uses TRBV5-1 and TRBJ2-5, with a weak D call TRBD1 (6 bases). The germline V and J ends were trimmed by 3 bases and 1 base, with 13 bases remaining between them. The CDR3 covers 15 residues. The germline CDR1 and CDR2 sequences are SGHRS and YFSETQ. CDR3 nucleotide sequence: TGCGCCAGCAGCTCGAAGGGACATTTCCAAGAGACCCAGTACTTC. Translating it yields CASSSKGHFQETQYF.

This clonotype was observed a handful of times. CDR3 amino acids: CASSFGAGEQYV. CDR3 nucleotide sequence: TGTGCCAGCAGTTTTGGGGCGGGCGAGCAGTACGTC. The V call is TRBV12-3 or TRBV12-4, the J call TRBJ2-7; D possibly uses TRBD1 or TRBD2 (5 bases each). The V gene lost 3 bases and the J gene lost 6 bases, with 9 bases spanning the gap. The CDR3 length is 12 residues.

This clonotype was observed a few times. The V call is TRBV6-5, the J call TRBJ2-1; possibly TRBD1 or TRBD2 for D (5 bases each). The CDR3 has 15 residues. V gave up 0 bases and J gave up 6 bases, with 12 bases separating them. Germline CDR1 reads MNHEY; CDR2 reads SVGAGI. CDR3 DNA: TGTGCCAGCAGTTACTCACCTTCTGGGGGCAATGAGCAGTTCTTC. It yields the protein CASSYSPSGGNEQFF.

This chain uses TRBV7-9 with TRBJ1-1, with 11 bases that match TRBD1. Germline loops: CDR1 SEHNR, CDR2 FQNEAQ (reference sequence). CDR3 length: 15 residues. J gave up 5 bases and V 6 bases, and 8 bases lay outside the gene matches. This chain's CDR3 is CASRADRGRSTEAFF. CDR3 sequence (DNA): TGTGCCAGCAGGGCGGACAGGGGGCGATCAACTGAAGCTTTCTTT.

The gene calls are TRBV24-1 and TRBJ2-7; 8 bases fit TRBD2. Trimming took 7 bases from V and 6 from J; bases not matched to a gene: 13. The CDR3 covers 15 residues. Germline CDR1 is KGHDR and CDR2 is SFDVKD. The DNA of the CDR3 is TGTGCCACCAGCCCCGCGGGCGGGGGGTTCTCCGAGCAGTACGTC. It codes for CATSPAGGGFSEQYV.

The V gene is TRBV20-1, the J gene TRBJ1-6; D not certain. Germline loops: CDR1 DFQATT, CDR2 SNEGSKA (reference sequence). V was clipped by 4 bases and J by 12 bases, with 13 bases between them. The CDR3 has 12 residues. The CDR3 protein is CSAKAPGLPLHF. For the CDR3, the DNA is TGCAGTGCTAAGGCGCCCGGTTTACCCCTCCACTTT.

This clonotype occurred many times. The chain combines TRBV7-2 with TRBJ2-3, with D unresolved. The V and J ends lost 1 base and 2 bases respectively, with 7 bases between them. The V gene's germline CDR1 is SGHTA and CDR2 FQGNSA. This CDR3 region has 14 residues. The CDR3, as DNA: TGTGCCAGCAGCTTAGAGGGCTACACAGATACGCAGTATTTT. Encoded protein: CASSLEGYTDTQYF.

This rearrangement joins TRBV5-6 to TRBJ2-7; perhaps TRBD1 as D (5 bases). Looked up from germline, CDR1 is SGHDT and CDR2 is YYEEEE. V shed 0 bases and J shed 2 bases, with 9 bases lying between them. CDR3 size: 14 residues. The CDR3 region is CASSLGGTTYEQYF. CDR3 coding DNA: TGTGCCAGCAGCTTGGGGGGCACGACCTACGAGCAGTACTTC.

This clonotype has a count of ten or more. V and J are TRBV28 and TRBJ1-6, with 7 bases lining up with TRBD1. Germline trimming cut 5 bases from V and 10 bases from J; bases unmatched to any gene: 8. CDR3 length: 14 residues. Germline lookup yields CDR1 MDHEN and CDR2 SYDVKM. CDR3 in amino acids: CASSATGSGSPLHF. CDR3 in DNA: TGTGCCAGCAGTGCGACAGGGTCTGGGTCACCCCTCCACTTT. Full variable domain (outside the CDR3, taken from reference TRBV28 and TRBJ1-6): DVKVTQSSRYLVKRTGEKVFLECVQDMDHENMFWYRQDPGLGLRLIYFSYDVKMKEKGDIPEGYSVSREKKERFSLILESASTNQTSMYLCASSATGSGSPLHFGNGTRLTVT.

This clonotype was observed a few times. This chain uses TRBV27 with TRBJ2-2; no clear D. The CDR3 runs 15 residues. In germline, CDR1 is MNHEY, CDR2 SMNVEV (reference sequence). V gave up 0 bases and J gave up 6 bases, with 11 bases separating them. CDR3 in amino acids: CASSLSIWAAGELFF. CDR3 sequence (DNA): TGTGCCAGCAGTTTATCGATATGGGCGGCCGGGGAGCTGTTTTTT.

This clonotype has only a few counts. The genes are TRBV20-1 and TRBJ2-4; D perhaps matches TRBD2 (7 bases). The CDR3 has 17 amino acids. V gave up 0 bases and J gave up 4 bases, with 19 bases separating them. Germline V gene sequence: CDR1 DFQATT, CDR2 SNEGSKA (reference sequence). This CDR3 reads CSAREWAGKGGKNIQYF. Written as DNA, the CDR3 is TGCAGTGCTAGAGAATGGGCCGGGAAGGGGGGGAAAAACATTCAGTACTTC.

The chain combines TRBV20-1 with TRBJ2-1; TRBD2 is a possible D gene (5 bases). Germline V gene sequence: CDR1 DFQATT, CDR2 SNEGSKA (reference sequence). This CDR3 has 14 amino acids. V lost 3 bases and J 0 bases, leaving 9 bases between the germline ends. CDR3 nucleotide sequence: TGCAGTGCTAGGCGCCGGGACTCCTACAATGAGCAGTTCTTC. This codes for CSARRRDSYNEQFF.

Notes on this clonotype: This may be a read error, as it is one base from a much larger clone. This rearrangement joins TRBV20-1 to TRBJ1-1, with a weak D call TRBD1 (5 bases). Per the germline V gene, CDR1 is DFQATT and CDR2 is SNEGSKA (reference sequence). The CDR3 loop spans 12 amino acids. CDR3 sequence: CSGQGSYTEAFF. CDR3 sequence (DNA): TGCAGCGGGCAGGGCTCATACACTGAAGCTTTCTTT.

This clonotype was picked up many times. V is TRBV18 and J is TRBJ2-5; the D gene is possibly TRBD1 (5 bases). This CDR3 has 14 amino acids. V lost 0 bases and J lost 5, with 10 bases in between. Germline CDR1 reads KGHSH; CDR2 reads LQKENI. Here the CDR3 reads CASSPPGAEETQYF. CDR3 DNA sequence: TGTGCCAGCTCACCACCAGGGGCCGAGGAGACCCAGTACTTC.

This clonotype was detected ten times or more. The chain employs TRBV7-2 and TRBJ2-1, with 7 bases aligning to TRBD2. Trimming took 4 bases from V and 2 from J; bases not matched to a gene: 5. Per the germline V gene, CDR1 is SGHTA and CDR2 is FQGNSA. CDR3 length: 15 amino acids. For the CDR3, the DNA is TGTGCCAGCAGCTCTAGCGGAGGGGCCTACAATGAGCAGTTCTTC. Its translation is CASSSSGGAYNEQFF.

The chain employs TRBV7-9 and TRBJ2-2; 7 positions match TRBD1. The junction had 7 bases not matched to a gene; V was cut back by 4 bases and J by 5 bases. The germline V gene encodes CDR1 SEHNR and CDR2 FQNEAQ (reference sequence). This CDR3 region has 15 residues. The CDR3 nucleotides read TGTGCCAGCAGCTCTGAAGGGGGCAGAACCGGGGAGCTGTTTTTT. Its translation: CASSSEGGRTGELFF.

This clonotype came up a few times. The V and J genes are TRBV19 and TRBJ1-1, with D hard to call. Trimming took 3 bases from V and 11 from J, leaving 13 bases between them. The CDR3 loop spans 12 amino acids. Looked up from germline, CDR1 is LNHDA and CDR2 is SQIVND (reference sequence). CDR3 amino acids: CASSIAGEGAFF. CDR3 sequence (DNA): TGTGCCAGTAGTATTGCCGGGGAAGGGGCTTTCTTT.

The chain is built from TRBV13 and TRBJ1-2; TRBD1 might be the D (5 bases). The CDR3 is 11 amino acids. The ends were cut back, 0 bases at V and 13 bases at J, with 9 bases in the middle. CDR1 is PRHDT, CDR2 FYEKMQ, per germline (reference sequence). In DNA form, the CDR3 reads TGTGCCAGCAGCTTAGGGGGGACCTGCACCTTC. This gives the protein CASSLGGTCTF. The full variable domain, its missing parts supplied by reference TRBV13 and TRBJ1-2, is AAGVIQSPRHLIKEKRETATLKCYPIPRHDTVYWYQQGPGQDPQFLISFYEKMQSDKGSIPDRFSAQQFSDYHSELNMSSLELGDSALYFCASSLGGTCTFGSGTRLTVV.

This clonotype was found a few times. V gene TRBV20-1 combines with J gene TRBJ2-7; no definite D call. Per germline, CDR1 DFQATT and CDR2 SNEGSKA (reference sequence). V lost 3 bases and J 2 bases, leaving 8 bases between the germline ends. The CDR3 has 12 residues. Here the CDR3 DNA reads TGCAGTGCTAGGTCCGACCCCTACGAGCAGTACTTC. Translation gives CSARSDPYEQYF.

The CDR3, as DNA: TGTGCCAGCAGCGTAGAGGCGAACACTGAAGCTTTCTTT. Its translation: CASSVEANTEAFF. V and J are TRBV9 and TRBJ1-1; no definite D call. V gave up 0 bases and J gave up 1 base, with 4 bases separating them. CDR1 is SGDLS and CDR2 is YYNGEE in the germline V gene. This CDR3 has 13 residues. Full variable domain (outside the CDR3, taken from reference TRBV9 and TRBJ1-1): DSGVTQTPKHLITATGQRVTLRCSPRSGDLSVYWYQQSLDQGLQFLIQYYNGEERAKGNILERFSAQQFPDLHSELNLSSLELGDSALYFCASSVEANTEAFFGQGTRLTVV.